This TCR beta chain is from a study of CD8+ T cells in alopecia areata. Study-level results: An increase in clonality over normal scalp was evident in lesional scalp, especially alopecia totalis/universalis.

CDR3 length equals 15 residues. Germline loops: CDR1 MGHRA, CDR2 YSYEKL. The V and J ends lost 4 bases and 6 bases, in that order; junction bases with no gene match: 7. As regards this clone: What it recognizes is unknown.

Extracted RNA was reverse transcribed, and the resulting cDNA served as sequencing template. TCRdb's table, derived via immunoSEQ multiplex PCR, lists solely in-frame clones and lacks some. The sample holds hundreds of thousands of clones, 50% to 75% seen once. Described treatment: oral pan-JAK inhibitor, 5-10 mg twice daily. The starting material was CD4+ T cells sorted from blood, obtained around week 54, from a patient treated with tofacitinib. The receptor's source is a human donor with alopecia areata. J is TRBJ1-4 and V is TRBV4-1; 8 bases are shared with TRBD1. As DNA, the CDR3 is TGCGCCAGCAGCCTGGACAGGGTACGGGATGAAAAACTGTTTTTT. This sequence encodes CASSLDRVRDEKLFF.